This TCR beta chain came from a study of T cells in tuberculosis. At the level of the study: In South Africa, adults with active tuberculosis were compared with IGRA-negative and latently infected IGRA-positive adolescents. Findings of the study overall: Smaller distances to GMM-specific TCRs suggested their expansion in active tuberculosis. Active tuberculosis cases were adults; controls were adolescents.

Some clones are missing from TCRdb's copy, which holds only in-frame ones; the method was immunoSEQ multiplex PCR. The data hold 25,000 to 35,000 clones, with 85% to 95% observed a single time. Notes on this clone: The antigen remains undetermined.

In germline, CDR1 is LGHNA, CDR2 YSLEER. The CDR3 covers 18 residues. After removal of 0 bases from V and 7 bases from J, the junction contained 17 bases not matched to a gene. The sequence was obtained from a donor between 10 and 35 years old with latent tuberculosis or without tuberculosis infection. The sample taken for sequencing was PBMCs. This chain joins TRBV4-3 and TRBJ2-7; TRBD2 agrees at 8 bases. CDR3 residues: CASSQDVFLRGGRWEQYF. The CDR3 nucleotides are TGCGCCAGCAGCCAAGACGTTTTTTTACGGGGGGGCCGTTGGGAGCAGTACTTC.